Shown below are 11 T cell receptor beta chains from a single sample sequenced in a study of OX40 agonist ivuxolimab in advanced cancers. The library was produced with the immunoSEQ multiplex PCR assay. Here the immuneACCESS table is served through TCRdb, limited to in-frame sequences with V and J called. Missing clones are a known gap in these copies; in checked studies unresolved V genes cover under half, and the rest lacks a known reason. The sample table holds roughly 18,000 clones, of which around two thirds were seen once. Approximately 19% of the sample lies in the top ten. Specimen: CD4+ or CD8+ T cells sorted from blood, collected in a trial of the OX40 agonist ivuxolimab. These receptors all come from an adult with an advanced solid tumor such as melanoma, head and neck, liver or kidney cancer.

This chain uses TRBV19 with TRBJ2-1; the D gene is possibly TRBD2 (6 bases). Trimming removed 7 bases at V and 0 bases at J, with 16 bases between. CDR1 and CDR2 from the germline V gene are LNHDA and SQIVND (reference sequence). This CDR3 contains 16 residues. The CDR3 loop reads CASTLRGTSSYNEQFF. CDR3 coding DNA: TGTGCCAGTACCCTTCGGGGGACGAGCTCCTACAATGAGCAGTTCTTC.

The gene calls are TRBV9 and TRBJ2-7; a weak D match, TRBD1 (6 bases). V lost 1 base and J lost 2, with 10 bases in between. Germline lookup yields CDR1 SGDLS and CDR2 YYNGEE. The CDR3 is made up of 14 amino acids. DNA of the CDR3: TGTGCCAGCAGCGTAAAGGCAGGGGCCTACGAGCAGTACTTC. Translated: CASSVKAGAYEQYF.

This clone rates as medium-sized. This chain links TRBV10-3 with TRBJ2-4, with 11 bases matching TRBD1. This CDR3 contains 15 residues. V lost 5 bases to trimming and J lost 8 bases; unmatched junction nucleotides: 8. Germline V gene sequence: CDR1 ENHRY, CDR2 SYGVKD. The CDR3: CAISKDRGPRDIQYF. DNA of the CDR3: TGTGCCATCAGTAAGGACAGGGGGCCGCGGGACATTCAGTACTTC.

The rearrangement links TRBV27 to TRBJ2-5; D unresolved. Germline-derived CDR1 and CDR2 are MNHEY and SMNVEV (reference sequence). The CDR3 runs 11 residues. V was clipped by 5 bases and J by 5 bases, with 6 bases between them. CDR3 protein: CASSVGETQYF. CDR3 DNA: TGTGCCAGCAGTGTGGGGGAGACCCAGTACTTC.

In DNA form, the CDR3 reads TGTGCCAGCAGTTTGCCAGAGAAGTACGAGCAGTACTTC. This translates into CASSLPEKYEQYF. The rearrangement joins TRBV28 to TRBJ2-7; D ambiguous. CDR1 is MDHEN and CDR2 is SYDVKM in the germline V gene. The V end was cut by 3 bases, the J end by 4 bases, with 10 bases between. The CDR3 is 13 residues long.

V is TRBV21-1 and J is TRBJ1-5. TRBV21-1 is classified as a pseudogene. The CDR3 has 11 residues. The DNA for the CDR3 is TGTGCCAGCAGCCGCAATCAGCCCCAGCATTTT. As protein: CASSRNQPQHF.

This rearrangement joins TRBV2 to TRBJ2-1, with 7 bases lining up with TRBD1. This CDR3 comprises 15 residues. Trimming removed 4 bases from V and 5 bases from J; junction bases left unmatched: 8. Germline V gives CDR1 SNHLY, CDR2 FYNNEI. The CDR3 sequence is CASSGETGMDNEQFF. The CDR3 bases are TGTGCCAGCAGTGGGGAGACAGGGATGGACAATGAGCAGTTCTTC.

This chain links TRBV4-1 with TRBJ2-5; 7 bases line up with TRBD2. The assigned J gene may be wrong: the sequence end matches TRBJ2-7 better. The CDR3 spans 14 residues. Looked up from germline, CDR1 is MGHRA and CDR2 is YSYEKL. The CDR3, as DNA: TGCGCCAGCAGCAAGGGCAGCGGGGCCTACGAGCAGTACTTC. Amino acid sequence: CASSKGSGAYEQYF.

The rearrangement joins TRBV10-1 to TRBJ2-1; no clear D gene. Trimming took 8 bases from V and 0 from J, leaving 8 bases between them. Looked up from germline, CDR1 is WNHNN and CDR2 is SYGVQD (reference sequence). The CDR3 covers 13 residues. The CDR3 nucleotides read TGCGCCAGCTTTCCAAGCTCCTACAATGAGCAGTTCTTC. Amino acid sequence: CASFPSSYNEQFF.

The chain couples TRBV7-9 to TRBJ1-1, with a possible D match to TRBD1 (5 bases). The CDR3 contains 13 residues. V shed 7 bases and J shed 2 bases, with 11 bases lying between them. Per the germline V gene, CDR1 is SEHNR and CDR2 is FQNEAQ (reference sequence). As DNA, the CDR3 is TGTGCCAGCATACCGACAGTAAACACTGAAGCTTTCTTT. Residues: CASIPTVNTEAFF.

This chain uses TRBV9 with TRBJ2-1; 12 nucleotides match TRBD2. CDR1 SGDLS and CDR2 YYNGEE come from the germline V gene. This CDR3 region has 16 residues. The J segment lost 9 bases and the V segment lost 0 bases, leaving 7 bases of the junction unmatched. CDR3 region: CASSVGLAGVGGEQFF. Written as DNA, the CDR3 is TGTGCCAGCAGCGTAGGACTAGCGGGAGTGGGAGGTGAGCAGTTCTTC. The complete variable domain, with remaining parts taken from reference TRBV9 and TRBJ2-1, reads DSGVTQTPKHLITATGQRVTLRCSPRSGDLSVYWYQQSLDQGLQFLIQYYNGEERAKGNILERFSAQQFPDLHSELNLSSLELGDSALYFCASSVGLAGVGGEQFFGPGTRLTVL.